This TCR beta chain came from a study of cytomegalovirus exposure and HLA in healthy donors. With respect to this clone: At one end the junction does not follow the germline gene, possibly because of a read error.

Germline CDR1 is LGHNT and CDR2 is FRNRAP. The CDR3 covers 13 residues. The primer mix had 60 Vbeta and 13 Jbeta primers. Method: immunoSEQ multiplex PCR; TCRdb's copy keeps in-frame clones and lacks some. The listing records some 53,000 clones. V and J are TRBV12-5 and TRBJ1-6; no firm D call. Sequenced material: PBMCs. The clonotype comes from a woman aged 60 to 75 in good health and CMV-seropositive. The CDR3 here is CASGFTDNSPLPF. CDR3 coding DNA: TGTGCTAGTGGTTTTACAGATAATTCACCCCTCCCCTTT.